The rows below give T cell receptor beta chains drawn from one sample of a study of shared clonotypes between healthy human individuals. The assay was immunoSEQ multiplex PCR, and TCRdb's table has in-frame clones only and misses some. This sample has about 2.5 million clones, with 85% to 95% found just once. Sequenced: naive CD4+ T cells from PBMCs. The receptors were gathered from a man in his late teens or twenties in good health. Some clones in this sample may be carry-over from other donors' samples. Both conserved end residues are part of each CDR3. A D gene is named only where the DNA matches it firmly. Some rows have no size entry. The others give once, few or many, or a class for an expanded clone.

j_gene,abundance,len,v_gene,d_gene,CDR3nt,CDR3aa
TRBJ2-7,-,15,TRBV28,-,TGTGCCAGCACGTCACCGGGGACTTCCTACTACGAGCAGTACTTC,CASTSPGTSYYEQYF
TRBJ2-7,-,16,TRBV18,TRBD2,TGTGCCAGCTCCACCGTCCCACTAGCGGGAGCCTACGAGCAGTACTTC,CASSTVPLAGAYEQYF
TRBJ2-5,-,14,TRBV11-2,-,TGTGCCAGCAGCTATGAATACGGTCAAGAGACCCAGTACTTC,CASSYEYGQETQYF
TRBJ1-4,-,15,TRBV27,-,TGTGCCAGCAGTTTCGGTAGGAGGGGTAATGAAAAACTGTTTTTT,CASSFGRRGNEKLFF
TRBJ1-3,-,16,TRBV18,-,TGTGCCAGCTCACCCCGGGACGGAAGCTCTGGAAACACCATATATTTT,CASSPRDGSSGNTIYF
TRBJ1-1,-,14,TRBV6-5,-,TGTGCCAGCAGCCGGGGATTAGTTGGGACTGAAGCTTTCTTT,CASSRGLVGTEAFF
TRBJ2-5,-,14,TRBV9,-,TGTGCCAGCAGCCCCCGACACGGTCAAGAGACCCAGTACTTC,CASSPRHGQETQYF
TRBJ2-5,-,15,TRBV2,-,TGTGCCAGCAGTGAATTGCCAGGGTTAGGGGAGACCCAGTACTTC,CASSELPGLGETQYF
TRBJ2-7,-,16,TRBV28,-,TGTGCCAGCACCAACCCAAGGCAAGGTCTCTGGGACGAGCAGTACTTC,CASTNPRQGLWDEQYF
TRBJ2-1,-,17,TRBV11-2,TRBD1,TGTGCCAGCAGCTTAGAAACGGGACAGGGGGTCCACAATGAGCAGTTCTTC,CASSLETGQGVHNEQFF
TRBJ2-5,-,17,TRBV11-2,-,TGTGCCAGCAGCCGGGCTAAAAAAGTGGGGAAGAAAGAGACCCAGTACTTC,CASSRAKKVGKKETQYF
TRBJ1-5,-,15,TRBV19,TRBD1,TGTGCCAGTAGTAGCCTGGGACAGGGGGTTCAGCCCCAGCATTTT,CASSSLGQGVQPQHF
TRBJ2-1,-,17,TRBV7-2,TRBD2,TGTGCCAGCAGCCCCGGGGGTAGCGGGATGACCTACAATGAGCAGTTCTTC,CASSPGGSGMTYNEQFF
TRBJ1-5,-,15,TRBV28,-,TGTGCCAGCAGACCACGACCCTGGGAGGATCAGCCCCAGCATTTT,CASRPRPWEDQPQHF
TRBJ2-7,once,13,TRBV9,-,TGTGCCAGCAGCGTAGGGGCCTACGACGAGCAGTACTTC,CASSVGAYDEQYF
TRBJ1-1,few,16,TRBV27,-,TGTGCCAGCAGTACGATACCAGGGACGGGTAACACTGAAGCTTTCTTT,CASSTIPGTGNTEAFF
TRBJ2-6,-,17,TRBV11-2,TRBD1,TGTGCCAGCAGCTTAAGCTCGGACAGGGCTGGGGCCAACGTCCTGACTTTC,CASSLSSDRAGANVLTF
TRBJ1-3,few,14,TRBV28,-,TGTGCCAGCAGTTTGGGGGGCTCTGGAAACACCATATATTTT,CASSLGGSGNTIYF
TRBJ2-7,-,15,TRBV15,-,TGTGCCACCAGCAGTTCTCCCCTCTTGAACTACGAGCAGTACTTC,CATSSSPLLNYEQYF
TRBJ1-5,-,15,TRBV7-9,TRBD1,TGTGCCAGCAGCTTAGGGACAGGAGATAATCAGCCCCAGCATTTT,CASSLGTGDNQPQHF
TRBJ1-6,-,15,TRBV7-8,-,TGTGCCAGCAGCCCGGACGGGGGCCGGGGAGGTCCCCTCCACTTT,CASSPDGGRGGPLHF
TRBJ1-2,-,14,TRBV5-1,-,TGCGCCAGCAGCTATCGCCTGCCCGGATATGGCTACACCTTC,CASSYRLPGYGYTF
TRBJ2-1,-,14,TRBV10-1,TRBD2,TGCGCCACCAAAGCGGGAAGAGCCTACAATGAGCAGTTCTTC,CATKAGRAYNEQFF
TRBJ1-5,few,15,TRBV9,TRBD1,TGTGCCAGCAGCGTAGGACAGGGTTGGGATCAGCCCCAGCATTTT,CASSVGQGWDQPQHF
TRBJ2-7,-,15,TRBV4-1,-,TGCGCCAGCAGCCAAGCGTCCAGGAGCGGATACGAGCAGTACTTC,CASSQASRSGYEQYF
TRBJ2-2,-,15,TRBV5-4,TRBD2,TGTGCCAGCAGCTCCGGGACTAGCCAGGCCGGGGAGCTGTTTTTT,CASSSGTSQAGELFF
TRBJ2-7,-,14,TRBV28,TRBD1,TGTGCCAGCAGTGCATCAGGGGGTTCCTACGAGCAGTACTTC,CASSASGGSYEQYF
TRBJ2-7,-,15,TRBV2,TRBD1,TGTGCCAGCAGTGATGAGTACAGGGGTTCCTACGAGCAGTACTTC,CASSDEYRGSYEQYF
TRBJ2-5,-,13,TRBV11-2,-,TGTGCCAGCAGAGGGTGGGGCGTGGAGACCCAGTACTTC,CASRGWGVETQYF
TRBJ2-1,-,14,TRBV11-2,TRBD2,TGTGCCAGCAGGGTCTGGCGGGAGGGCAATGAGCAGTTCTTC,CASRVWREGNEQFF
TRBJ1-1,few,13,TRBV29-1,TRBD1,TGCAGCGCAAAGGGACAGATGAACACTGAAGCTTTCTTT,CSAKGQMNTEAFF
TRBJ1-1,few,14,TRBV19,-,TGTGCCAGTAGTGGTCAGGGGCATGGCACTGAAGCTTTCTTT,CASSGQGHGTEAFF
TRBJ1-1,-,15,TRBV30,-,TGTGCCTGGCGGTTCTCCGGGGGAAGGAACACTGAAGCTTTCTTT,CAWRFSGGRNTEAFF
TRBJ2-1,-,14,TRBV29-1,-,TGCAGCGTTGAGCAACAGGGAAGGGTCAATGAGCAGTTCTTC,CSVEQQGRVNEQFF
TRBJ2-5,-,14,TRBV6-5,-,TGTGCCAGCAGTTCCCCGGGGTCCCAAGAGACCCAGTACTTC,CASSSPGSQETQYF